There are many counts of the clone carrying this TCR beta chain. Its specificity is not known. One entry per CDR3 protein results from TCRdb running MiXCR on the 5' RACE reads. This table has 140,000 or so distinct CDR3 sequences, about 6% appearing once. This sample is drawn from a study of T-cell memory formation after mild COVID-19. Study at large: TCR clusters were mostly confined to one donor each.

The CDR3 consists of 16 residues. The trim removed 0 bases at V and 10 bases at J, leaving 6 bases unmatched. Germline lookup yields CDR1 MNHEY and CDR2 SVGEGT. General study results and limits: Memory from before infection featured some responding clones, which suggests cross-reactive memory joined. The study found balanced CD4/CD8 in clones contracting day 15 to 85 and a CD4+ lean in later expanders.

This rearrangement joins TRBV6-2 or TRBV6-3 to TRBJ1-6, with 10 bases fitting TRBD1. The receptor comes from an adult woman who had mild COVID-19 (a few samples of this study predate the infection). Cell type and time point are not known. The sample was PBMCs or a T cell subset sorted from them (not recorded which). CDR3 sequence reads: CASSYSGDRGRSPLHF. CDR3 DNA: TGTGCCAGCAGTTACTCGGGGGACAGGGGAAGATCACCCCTCCACTTT.